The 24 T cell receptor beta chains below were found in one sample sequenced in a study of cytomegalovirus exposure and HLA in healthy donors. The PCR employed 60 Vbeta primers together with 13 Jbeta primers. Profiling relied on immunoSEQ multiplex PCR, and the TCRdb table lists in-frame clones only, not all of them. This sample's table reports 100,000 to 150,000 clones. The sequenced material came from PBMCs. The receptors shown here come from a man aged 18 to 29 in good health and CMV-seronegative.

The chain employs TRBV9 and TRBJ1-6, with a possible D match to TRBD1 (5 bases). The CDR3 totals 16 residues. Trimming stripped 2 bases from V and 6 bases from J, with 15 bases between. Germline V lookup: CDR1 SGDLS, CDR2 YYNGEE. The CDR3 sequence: CASSVVGTPGNSPLHF. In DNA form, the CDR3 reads TGTGCCAGCAGCGTGGTGGGGACTCCGGGTAATTCACCCCTCCACTTT.

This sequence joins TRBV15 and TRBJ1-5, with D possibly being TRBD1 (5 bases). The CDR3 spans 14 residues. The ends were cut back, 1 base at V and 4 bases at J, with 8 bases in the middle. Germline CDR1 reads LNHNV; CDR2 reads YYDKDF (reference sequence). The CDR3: CATSRVPGNQPQHF. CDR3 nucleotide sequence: TGTGCCACCAGCAGAGTCCCAGGGAATCAGCCCCAGCATTTT.

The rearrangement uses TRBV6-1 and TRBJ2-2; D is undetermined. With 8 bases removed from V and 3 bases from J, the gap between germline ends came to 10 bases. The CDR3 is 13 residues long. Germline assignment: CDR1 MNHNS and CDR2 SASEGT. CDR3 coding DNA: TGTGCCAGCCTGAGGTCTCACACCGGGGAGCTGTTTTTT. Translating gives CASLRSHTGELFF.

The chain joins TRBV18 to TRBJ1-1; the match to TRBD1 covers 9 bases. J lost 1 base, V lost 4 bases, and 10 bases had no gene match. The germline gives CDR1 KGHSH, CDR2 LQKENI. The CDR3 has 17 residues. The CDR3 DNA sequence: TGTGCCAGCTCACAACAGGGGGCCGGTCCCCCGAACACTGAAGCTTTCTTT. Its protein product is CASSQQGAGPPNTEAFF.

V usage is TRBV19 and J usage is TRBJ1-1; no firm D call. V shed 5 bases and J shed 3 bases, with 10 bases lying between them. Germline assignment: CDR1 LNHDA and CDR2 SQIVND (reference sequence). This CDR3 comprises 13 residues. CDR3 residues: CASSPHRYTEAFF. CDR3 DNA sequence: TGTGCCAGTAGTCCCCACAGATACACTGAAGCTTTCTTT.

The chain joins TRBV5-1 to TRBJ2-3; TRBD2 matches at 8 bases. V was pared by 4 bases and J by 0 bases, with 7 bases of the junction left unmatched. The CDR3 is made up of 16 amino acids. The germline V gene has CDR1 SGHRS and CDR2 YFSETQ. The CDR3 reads CASSIRVAGSTDTQYF. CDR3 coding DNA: TGCGCCAGCAGCATTCGGGTAGCGGGGAGCACAGATACGCAGTATTTT.

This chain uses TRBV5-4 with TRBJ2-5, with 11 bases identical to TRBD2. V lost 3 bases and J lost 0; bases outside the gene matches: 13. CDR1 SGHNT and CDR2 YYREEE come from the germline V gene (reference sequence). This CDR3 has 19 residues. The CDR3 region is CASSWFQVAGGHYQETQYF. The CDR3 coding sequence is TGTGCCAGCAGCTGGTTTCAGGTAGCGGGGGGGCATTACCAAGAGACCCAGTACTTC.

The CDR3 sequence is CATSRDKGRTGGGYTF. The CDR3 nucleotides read TGTGCCACCAGCAGAGACAAGGGCCGGACAGGAGGTGGCTACACCTTC. This chain links TRBV15 with TRBJ1-2, with TRBD1 matching over 7 bases. Germline V CDR1 and CDR2: LNHNV, YYDKDF (reference sequence). Germline trimming cut 0 bases from V and 7 bases from J; bases unmatched to any gene: 11. The CDR3 covers 16 residues.

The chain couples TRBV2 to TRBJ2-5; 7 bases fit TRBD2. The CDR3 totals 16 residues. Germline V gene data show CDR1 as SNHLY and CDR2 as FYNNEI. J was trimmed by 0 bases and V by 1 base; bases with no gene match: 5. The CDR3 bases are TGTGCCAGCAGTGAAGGGAGCGGGAACCACCAAGAGACCCAGTACTTC. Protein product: CASSEGSGNHQETQYF. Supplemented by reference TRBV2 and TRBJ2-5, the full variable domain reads EPEVTQTPSHQVTQMGQEVILRCVPISNHLYFYWYRQILGQKVEFLVSFYNNEISEKSEIFDDQFSVERPDGSNFTLKIRSTKLEDSAMYFCASSEGSGNHQETQYFGPGTRLLVL.

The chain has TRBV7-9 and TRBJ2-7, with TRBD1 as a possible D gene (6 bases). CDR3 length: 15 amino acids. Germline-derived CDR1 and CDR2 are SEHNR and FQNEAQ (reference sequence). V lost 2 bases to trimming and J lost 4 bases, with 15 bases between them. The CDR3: CASSLTGTISYEQYF. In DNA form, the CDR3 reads TGTGCCAGCAGCTTAACCGGGACAATATCTTACGAGCAGTACTTC. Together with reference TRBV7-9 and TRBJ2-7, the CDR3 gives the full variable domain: DTGVSQNPRHKITKRGQNVTFRCDPISEHNRLYWYRQTLGQGPEFLTYFQNEAQLEKSRLLSDRFSAERPKGSFSTLEIQRTEQGDSAMYLCASSLTGTISYEQYFGPGTRLTVT.

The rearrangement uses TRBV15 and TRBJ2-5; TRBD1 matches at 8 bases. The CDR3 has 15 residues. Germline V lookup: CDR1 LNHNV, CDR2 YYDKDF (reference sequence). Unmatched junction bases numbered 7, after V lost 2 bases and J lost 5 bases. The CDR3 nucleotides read TGTGCCACCAGCAGACCCGGGACAGGAGGGGAGACCCAGTACTTC. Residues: CATSRPGTGGETQYF.

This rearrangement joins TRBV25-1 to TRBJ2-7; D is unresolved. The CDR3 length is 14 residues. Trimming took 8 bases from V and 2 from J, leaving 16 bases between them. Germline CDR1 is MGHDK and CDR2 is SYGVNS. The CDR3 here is CASLSLRMPYEQYF. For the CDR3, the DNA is TGTGCCAGCCTCTCGTTGAGGATGCCCTACGAGCAGTACTTC.

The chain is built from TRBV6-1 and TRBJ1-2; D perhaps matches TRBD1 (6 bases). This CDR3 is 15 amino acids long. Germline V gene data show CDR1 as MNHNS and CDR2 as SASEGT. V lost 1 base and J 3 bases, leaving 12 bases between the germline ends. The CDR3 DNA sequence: TGTGCCAGCAGTGAAGACAGGGTGATTTACTATGGCTACACCTTC. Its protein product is CASSEDRVIYYGYTF.

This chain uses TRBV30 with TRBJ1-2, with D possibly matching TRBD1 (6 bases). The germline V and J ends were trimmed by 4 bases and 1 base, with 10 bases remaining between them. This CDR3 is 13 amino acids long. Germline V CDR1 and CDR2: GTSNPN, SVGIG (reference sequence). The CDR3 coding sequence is TGTGCCTGGACTGGACAGAGTAACTATGGCTACACCTTC. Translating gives CAWTGQSNYGYTF.

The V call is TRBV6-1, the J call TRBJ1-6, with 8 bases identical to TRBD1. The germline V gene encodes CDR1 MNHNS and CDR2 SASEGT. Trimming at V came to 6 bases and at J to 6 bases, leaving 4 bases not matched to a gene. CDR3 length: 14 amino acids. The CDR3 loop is CASRSGTGNSPLHF. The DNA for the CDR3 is TGTGCCAGCAGGTCGGGGACAGGTAATTCACCCCTCCACTTT.

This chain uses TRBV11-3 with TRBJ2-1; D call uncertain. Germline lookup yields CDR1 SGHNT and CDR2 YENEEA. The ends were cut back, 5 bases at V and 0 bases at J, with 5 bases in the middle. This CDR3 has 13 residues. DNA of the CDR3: TGTGCCAGCAGCCGGAGCTCCTACAATGAGCAGTTCTTC. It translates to CASSRSSYNEQFF.

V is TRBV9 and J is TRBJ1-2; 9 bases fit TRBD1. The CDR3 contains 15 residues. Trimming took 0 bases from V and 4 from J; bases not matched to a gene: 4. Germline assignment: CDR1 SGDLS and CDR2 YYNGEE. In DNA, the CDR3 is TGTGCCAGCAGCGTAGGGACAGGGGCCAGCTATGGCTACACCTTC. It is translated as CASSVGTGASYGYTF.

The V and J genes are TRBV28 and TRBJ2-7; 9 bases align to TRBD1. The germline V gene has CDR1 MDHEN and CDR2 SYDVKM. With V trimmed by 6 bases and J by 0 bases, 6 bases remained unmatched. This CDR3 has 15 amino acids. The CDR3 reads CASRMGQGSSYEQYF. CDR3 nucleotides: TGTGCCAGCAGGATGGGACAGGGTAGCTCCTACGAGCAGTACTTC.

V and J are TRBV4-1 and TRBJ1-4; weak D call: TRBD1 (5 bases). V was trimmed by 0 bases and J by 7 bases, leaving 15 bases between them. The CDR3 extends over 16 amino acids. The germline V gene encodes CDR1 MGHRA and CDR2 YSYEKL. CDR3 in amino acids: CASSQDIGVGGEKLFF. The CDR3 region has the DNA TGCGCCAGCAGCCAAGATATAGGGGTCGGGGGTGAAAAACTGTTTTTT.

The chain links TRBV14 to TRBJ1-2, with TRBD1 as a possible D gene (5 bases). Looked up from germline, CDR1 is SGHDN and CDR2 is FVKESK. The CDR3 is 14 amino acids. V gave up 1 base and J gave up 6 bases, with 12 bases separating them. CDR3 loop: CASSQVTAGNGYTF. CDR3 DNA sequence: TGTGCCAGCAGCCAAGTAACGGCAGGGAATGGCTACACCTTC.

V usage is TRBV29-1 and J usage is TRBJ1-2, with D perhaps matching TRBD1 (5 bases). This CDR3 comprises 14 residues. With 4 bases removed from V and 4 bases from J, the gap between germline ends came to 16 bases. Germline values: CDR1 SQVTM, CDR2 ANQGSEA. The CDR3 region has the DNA TGCAGCGTTGTTTCCGTTTGGGGGGGCTATGGCTACACCTTC. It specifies CSVVSVWGGYGYTF.

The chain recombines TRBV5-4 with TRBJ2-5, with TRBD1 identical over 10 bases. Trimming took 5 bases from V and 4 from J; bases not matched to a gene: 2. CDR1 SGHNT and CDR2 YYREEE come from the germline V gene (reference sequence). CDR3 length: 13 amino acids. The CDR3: CASRWDRGETQYF. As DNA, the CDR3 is TGTGCCAGCAGATGGGACAGGGGAGAGACCCAGTACTTC.

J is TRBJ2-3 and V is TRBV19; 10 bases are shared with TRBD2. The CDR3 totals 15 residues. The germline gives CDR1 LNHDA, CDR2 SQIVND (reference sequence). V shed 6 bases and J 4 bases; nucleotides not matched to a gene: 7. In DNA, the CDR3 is TGTGCCAGTAGACCCTCTAGCGGGGGTTCAGATACGCAGTATTTT. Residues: CASRPSSGGSDTQYF.

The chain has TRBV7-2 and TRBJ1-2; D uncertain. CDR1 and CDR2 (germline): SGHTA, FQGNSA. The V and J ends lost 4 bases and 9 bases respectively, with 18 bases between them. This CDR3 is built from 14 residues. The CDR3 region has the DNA TGTGCCAGCAGCTCCCTTGAGGCCCGCCAAAGCTACACCTTC. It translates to CASSSLEARQSYTF.